The clone carrying this T cell receptor (beta chain) has ten or more counts. Its specificity is not known. One entry per CDR3 protein, called by TCRdb with MiXCR from the RT-PCR reads. The sample has more than 400,000 distinct CDR3 sequences; roughly 7.9% are singletons. This sample was taken from a study of response to subunit inactivated influenza vaccine. Study-wide results and limits: The study's authors posited that every seasonal influenza vaccination enlists few new T cells.

Germline V gene sequence: CDR1 SEHNR, CDR2 FQNEAQ (reference sequence). V lost 0 bases, J lost 7 bases, and 6 bases lay in between. CDR3 length equals 13 residues. The material was PBMCs from blood, obtained around 25 months after vaccination. The TCR comes from a man between 50 and 69 years old who received an inactivated influenza vaccine. The chain combines TRBV7-9 with TRBJ1-4; the D is unclear. CDR3 in amino acids: CASSLAIAEKLFF. CDR3 in DNA: TGTGCCAGCAGCTTAGCTATAGCTGAAAAACTGTTTTTT.